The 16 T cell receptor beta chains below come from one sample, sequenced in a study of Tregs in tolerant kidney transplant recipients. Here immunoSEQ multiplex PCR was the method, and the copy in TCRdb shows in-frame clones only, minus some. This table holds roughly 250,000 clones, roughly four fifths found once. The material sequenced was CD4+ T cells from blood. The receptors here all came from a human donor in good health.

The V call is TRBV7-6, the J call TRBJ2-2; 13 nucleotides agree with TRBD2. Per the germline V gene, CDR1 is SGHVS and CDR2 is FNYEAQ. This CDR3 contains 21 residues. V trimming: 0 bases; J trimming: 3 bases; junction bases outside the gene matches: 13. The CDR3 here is CASSLAGTSGIGVRDTGELFF. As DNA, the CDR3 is TGTGCCAGCAGCTTAGCCGGGACTAGCGGGATTGGAGTTCGGGACACCGGGGAGCTGTTTTTT.

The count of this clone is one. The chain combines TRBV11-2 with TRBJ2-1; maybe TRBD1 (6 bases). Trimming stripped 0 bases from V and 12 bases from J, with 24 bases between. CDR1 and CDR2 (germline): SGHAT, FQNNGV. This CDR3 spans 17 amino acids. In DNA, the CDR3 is TGTGCCAGCAGCTTAGATTCCCGACAGGCTACAAGCACGGGGCAGTTCTTC. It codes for CASSLDSRQATSTGQFF.

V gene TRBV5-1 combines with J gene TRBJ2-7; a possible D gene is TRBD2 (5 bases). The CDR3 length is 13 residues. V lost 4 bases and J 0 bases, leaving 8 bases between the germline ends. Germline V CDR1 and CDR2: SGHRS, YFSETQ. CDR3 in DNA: TGCGCCAGCAGCCGACGGGACTCCTACGAGCAGTACTTC. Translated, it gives CASSRRDSYEQYF.

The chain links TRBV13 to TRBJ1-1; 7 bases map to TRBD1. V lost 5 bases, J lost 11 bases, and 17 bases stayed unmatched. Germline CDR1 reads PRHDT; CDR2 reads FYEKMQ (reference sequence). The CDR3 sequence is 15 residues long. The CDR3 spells CASSLRRGTLKEAFF. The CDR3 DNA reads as TGTGCCAGCAGCCTCCGCAGGGGGACTCTTAAAGAGGCTTTCTTT.

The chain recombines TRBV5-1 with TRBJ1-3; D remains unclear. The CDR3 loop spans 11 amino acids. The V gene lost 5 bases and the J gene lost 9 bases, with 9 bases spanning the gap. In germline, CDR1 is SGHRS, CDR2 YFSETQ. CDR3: CASSSGVTIYF. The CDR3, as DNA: TGCGCCAGCAGTTCTGGGGTCACCATATATTTT.

The CDR3 protein is CASSQLAGDSDEQFF. The CDR3 DNA reads TGTGCCAGCAGTCAACTAGCGGGAGATTCCGATGAGCAGTTCTTC. The gene calls are TRBV6-4 and TRBJ2-1, with 11 bases aligning to TRBD2. Germline CDR1 MRHNA, CDR2 SNTAGT. J gave up 8 bases and V 5 bases, and 8 bases lay outside the gene matches. This CDR3 is built from 15 residues.

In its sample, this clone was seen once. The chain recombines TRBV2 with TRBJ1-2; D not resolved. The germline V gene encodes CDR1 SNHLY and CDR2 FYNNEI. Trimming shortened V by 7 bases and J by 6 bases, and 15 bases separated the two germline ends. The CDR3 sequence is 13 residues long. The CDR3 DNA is TGTGCCAGCAATCCCGGGGAGCGGAATGGCTACACCTTC. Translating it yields CASNPGERNGYTF.

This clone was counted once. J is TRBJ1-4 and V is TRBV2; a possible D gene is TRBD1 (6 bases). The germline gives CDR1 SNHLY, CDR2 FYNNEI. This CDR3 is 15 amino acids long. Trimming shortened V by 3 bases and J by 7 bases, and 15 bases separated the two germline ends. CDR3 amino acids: CASSDNNREGEKLFF. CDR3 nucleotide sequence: TGTGCCAGCAGTGATAACAACAGGGAGGGTGAAAAACTGTTTTTT.

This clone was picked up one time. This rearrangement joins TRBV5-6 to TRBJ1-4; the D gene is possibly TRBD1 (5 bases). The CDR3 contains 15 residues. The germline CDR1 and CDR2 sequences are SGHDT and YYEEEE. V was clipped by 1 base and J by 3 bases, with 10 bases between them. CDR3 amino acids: CASSLWQGSNEKLFF. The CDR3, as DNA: TGTGCCAGCAGCTTGTGGCAGGGCTCTAATGAAAAACTGTTTTTT.

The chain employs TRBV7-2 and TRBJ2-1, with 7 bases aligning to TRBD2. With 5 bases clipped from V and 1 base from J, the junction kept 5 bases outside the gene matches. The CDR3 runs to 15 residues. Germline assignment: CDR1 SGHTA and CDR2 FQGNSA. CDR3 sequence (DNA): TGTGCCAGCAGCCCAGCTAGCGGTTCCTACAATGAGCAGTTCTTC. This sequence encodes CASSPASGSYNEQFF.

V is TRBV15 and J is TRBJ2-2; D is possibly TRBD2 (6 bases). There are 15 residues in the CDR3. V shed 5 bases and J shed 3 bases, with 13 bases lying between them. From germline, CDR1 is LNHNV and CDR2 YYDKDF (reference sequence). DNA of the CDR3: TGTGCCACCAGCCCGGGAGCGGGTGACACCGGGGAGCTGTTTTTT. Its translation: CATSPGAGDTGELFF.

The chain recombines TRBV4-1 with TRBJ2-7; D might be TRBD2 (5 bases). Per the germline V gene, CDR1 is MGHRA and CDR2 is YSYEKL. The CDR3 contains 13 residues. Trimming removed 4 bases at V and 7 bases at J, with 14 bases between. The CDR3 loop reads CASSLPPSGEQYF. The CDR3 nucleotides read TGCGCCAGCAGCCTCCCGCCATCGGGGGAGCAGTACTTC.

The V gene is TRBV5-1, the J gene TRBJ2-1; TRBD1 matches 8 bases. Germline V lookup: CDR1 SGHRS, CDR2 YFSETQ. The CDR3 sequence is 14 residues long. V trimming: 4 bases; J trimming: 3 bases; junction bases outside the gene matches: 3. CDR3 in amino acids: CASSHGQGYNEQFF. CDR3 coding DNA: TGCGCCAGCAGCCATGGACAGGGCTACAATGAGCAGTTCTTC.

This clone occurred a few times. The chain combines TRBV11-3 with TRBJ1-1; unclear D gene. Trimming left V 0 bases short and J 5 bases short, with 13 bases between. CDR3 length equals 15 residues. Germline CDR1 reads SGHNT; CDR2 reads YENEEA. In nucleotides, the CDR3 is TGTGCCAGCAGCTTAGATGGGAATAGTAGAACTGAAGCTTTCTTT. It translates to CASSLDGNSRTEAFF.

This CDR3 is CASSFSLDTDTGELFF. The CDR3 bases are TGTGCCAGCAGTTTCTCCTTGGACACAGACACCGGGGAGCTGTTTTTT. The chain couples TRBV6-6 to TRBJ2-2, with D perhaps matching TRBD1 (5 bases). Looked up from germline, CDR1 is MNHNY and CDR2 is SVGAGI (reference sequence). The CDR3 loop spans 16 amino acids. The V end was cut by 4 bases, the J end by 3 bases, with 15 bases between.

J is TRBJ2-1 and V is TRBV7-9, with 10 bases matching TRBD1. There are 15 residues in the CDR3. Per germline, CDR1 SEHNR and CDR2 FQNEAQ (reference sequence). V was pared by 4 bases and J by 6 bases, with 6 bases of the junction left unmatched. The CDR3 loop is CASSYRDRGSNEQFF. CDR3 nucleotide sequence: TGTGCCAGCAGCTACCGGGACAGGGGAAGCAATGAGCAGTTCTTC.